This TCR beta chain appears in the sequencing data of a study of blood T cell repertoires in COVID-19. V lost 2 bases, J lost 0 bases, and 7 bases stayed unmatched. The length of the CDR3 is 16 residues. Per the germline V gene, CDR1 is MNHEY and CDR2 is SVGEGT. Method: immunoSEQ multiplex PCR; TCRdb's copy keeps in-frame clones and lacks some. The data show some 210,000 clones, 70% to 90% seen once. This clone turned up a few times. Material: peripheral blood. The J gene is TRBJ2-7, the V gene TRBV6-2 or TRBV6-3; 7 nucleotides agree with TRBD2. The sequence came from a woman aged 40 to 55 who had recovered from COVID-19. CDR3 DNA: TGTGCCAGCAGTTACGGTGGGCTAGCGGCCTCCTACGAGCAGTACTTC. Its protein is CASSYGGLAASYEQYF.